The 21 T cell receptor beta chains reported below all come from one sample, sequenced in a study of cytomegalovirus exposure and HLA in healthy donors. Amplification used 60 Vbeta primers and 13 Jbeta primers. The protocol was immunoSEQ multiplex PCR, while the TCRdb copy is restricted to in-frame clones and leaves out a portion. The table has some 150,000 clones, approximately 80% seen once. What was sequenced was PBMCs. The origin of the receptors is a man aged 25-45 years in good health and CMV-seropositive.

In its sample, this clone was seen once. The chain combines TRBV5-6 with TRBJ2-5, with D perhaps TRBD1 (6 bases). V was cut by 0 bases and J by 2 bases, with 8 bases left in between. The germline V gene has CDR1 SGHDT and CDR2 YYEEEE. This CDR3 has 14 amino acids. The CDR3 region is CASSLGGQQETQYF. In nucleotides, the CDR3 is TGTGCCAGCAGCTTGGGAGGACAGCAAGAGACCCAGTACTTC.

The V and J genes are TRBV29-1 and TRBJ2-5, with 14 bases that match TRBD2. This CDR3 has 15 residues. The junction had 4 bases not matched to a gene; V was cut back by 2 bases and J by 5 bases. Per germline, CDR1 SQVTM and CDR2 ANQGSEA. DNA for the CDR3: TGCAGCGTTGAAACACGACTAGCGGGGGGGGAGACCCAGTACTTC. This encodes CSVETRLAGGETQYF.

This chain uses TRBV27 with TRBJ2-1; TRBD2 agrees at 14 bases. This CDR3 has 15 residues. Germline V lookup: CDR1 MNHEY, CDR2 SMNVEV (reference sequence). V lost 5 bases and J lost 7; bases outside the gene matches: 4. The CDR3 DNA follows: TGTGCCAGCAGTCCCGGGACTAGCGGGGGAAATGAGCAGTTCTTC. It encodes CASSPGTSGGNEQFF.

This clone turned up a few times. CDR3 sequence: CASSFPRDSEETQYF. In DNA form, the CDR3 reads TGTGCCAGCAGCTTTCCCCGGGACAGCGAAGAGACCCAGTACTTC. This chain uses TRBV7-9 with TRBJ2-5, with 7 bases matching TRBD1. After removal of 3 bases from V and 3 bases from J, the junction contained 7 bases not matched to a gene. CDR1 is SEHNR and CDR2 is FQNEAQ in the germline V gene (reference sequence). The CDR3 covers 15 residues.

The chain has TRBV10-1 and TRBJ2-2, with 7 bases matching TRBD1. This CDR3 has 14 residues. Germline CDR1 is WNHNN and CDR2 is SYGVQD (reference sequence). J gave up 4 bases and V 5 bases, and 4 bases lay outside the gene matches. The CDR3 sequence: CASSPGTVTGELFF. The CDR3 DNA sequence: TGCGCCAGCAGTCCCGGGACAGTCACCGGGGAGCTGTTTTTT.

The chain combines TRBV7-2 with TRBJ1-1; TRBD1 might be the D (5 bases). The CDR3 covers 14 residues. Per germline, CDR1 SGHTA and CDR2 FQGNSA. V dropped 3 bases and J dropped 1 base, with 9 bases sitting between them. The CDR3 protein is CASSFGHQNTEAFF. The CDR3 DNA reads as TGTGCCAGCAGCTTCGGACACCAGAACACTGAAGCTTTCTTT. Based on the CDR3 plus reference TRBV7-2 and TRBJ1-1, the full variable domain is GAGVSQSPSNKVTEKGKDVELRCDPISGHTALYWYRQSLGQGLEFLIYFQGNSAPDKSGLPSDRFSAERTGGSVSTLTIQRTQQEDSAVYLCASSFGHQNTEAFFGQGTRLTVV.

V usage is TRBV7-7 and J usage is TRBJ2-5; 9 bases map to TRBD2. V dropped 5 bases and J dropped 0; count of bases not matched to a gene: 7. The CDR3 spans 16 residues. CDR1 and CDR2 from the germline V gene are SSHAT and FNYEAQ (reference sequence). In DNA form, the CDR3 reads TGTGCCAGCAGCCAAAGGACTAGCGCTCACCAAGAGACCCAGTACTTC. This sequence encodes CASSQRTSAHQETQYF.

The CDR3 region is CASSYSTGAGELFF. The CDR3 nucleotides are TGTGCCAGCAGTTACTCTACCGGGGCCGGGGAGCTGTTTTTT. The rearrangement uses TRBV6-5 and TRBJ2-2, with a tentative D call TRBD2 (5 bases). The V gene lost 0 bases and the J gene lost 6 bases, with 8 bases spanning the gap. The CDR3 extends over 14 amino acids. Germline values: CDR1 MNHEY, CDR2 SVGAGI.

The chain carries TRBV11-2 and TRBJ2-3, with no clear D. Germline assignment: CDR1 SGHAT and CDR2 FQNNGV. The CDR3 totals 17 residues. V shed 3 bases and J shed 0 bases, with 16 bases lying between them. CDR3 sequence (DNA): TGTGCCAGCAGCTTCCCCGAGTGGAGACCTAGCACAGATACGCAGTATTTT. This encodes CASSFPEWRPSTDTQYF.

CDR3 DNA sequence: TGTGCCAGCAGCTTAGGAGGTCACGGGGGGGCTTACTCCTACAATGAGCAGTTCTTC. It is translated as CASSLGGHGGAYSYNEQFF. The V call is TRBV7-2, the J call TRBJ2-1; 8 nucleotides match TRBD2. The CDR3 totals 19 residues. V dropped 1 base and J dropped 0; count of bases not matched to a gene: 11. CDR1 and CDR2 from the germline V gene are SGHTA and FQGNSA.

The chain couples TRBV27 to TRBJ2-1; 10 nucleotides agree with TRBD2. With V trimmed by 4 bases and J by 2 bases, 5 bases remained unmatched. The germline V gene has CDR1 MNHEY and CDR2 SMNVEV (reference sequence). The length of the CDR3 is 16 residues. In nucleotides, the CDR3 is TGTGCCAGCAGTTCGTTAGCGGGGGGCCCCTACAATGAGCAGTTCTTC. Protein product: CASSSLAGGPYNEQFF.

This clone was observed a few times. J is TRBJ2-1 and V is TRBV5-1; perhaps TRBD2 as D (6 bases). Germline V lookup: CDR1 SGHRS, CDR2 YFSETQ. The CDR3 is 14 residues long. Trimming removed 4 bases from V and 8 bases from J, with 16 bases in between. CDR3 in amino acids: CASSLYSTRDEQFF. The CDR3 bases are TGCGCCAGCAGCCTATATTCGACTAGGGATGAGCAGTTCTTC.

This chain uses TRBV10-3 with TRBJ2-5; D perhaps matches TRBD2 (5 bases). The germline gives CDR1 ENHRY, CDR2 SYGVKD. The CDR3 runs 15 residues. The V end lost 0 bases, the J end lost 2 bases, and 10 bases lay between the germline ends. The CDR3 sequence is CAISESLRVQETQYF. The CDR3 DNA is TGTGCCATCAGTGAGTCGTTGAGGGTACAAGAGACCCAGTACTTC.

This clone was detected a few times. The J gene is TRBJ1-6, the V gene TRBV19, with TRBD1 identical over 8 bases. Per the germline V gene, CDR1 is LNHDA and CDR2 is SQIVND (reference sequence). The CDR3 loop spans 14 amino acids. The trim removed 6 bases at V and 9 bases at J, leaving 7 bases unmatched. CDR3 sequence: CASRADREGSPLHF. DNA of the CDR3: TGTGCCAGTAGAGCGGACAGGGAGGGTTCACCCCTCCACTTT.

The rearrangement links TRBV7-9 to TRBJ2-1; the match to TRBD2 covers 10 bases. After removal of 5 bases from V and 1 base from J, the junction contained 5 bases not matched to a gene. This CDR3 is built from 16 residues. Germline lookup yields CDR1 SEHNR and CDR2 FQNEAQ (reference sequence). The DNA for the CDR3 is TGTGCCAGCAGCGATAGCGGGGGGAGATCCTACAATGAGCAGTTCTTC. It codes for CASSDSGGRSYNEQFF.

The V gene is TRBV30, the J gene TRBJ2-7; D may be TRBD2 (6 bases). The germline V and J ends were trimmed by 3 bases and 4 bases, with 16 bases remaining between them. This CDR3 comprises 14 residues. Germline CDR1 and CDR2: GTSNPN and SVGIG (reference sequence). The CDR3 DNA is TGTGCCTGGAGCCTTGTGGGACTTGGGTACGAGCAGTACTTC. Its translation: CAWSLVGLGYEQYF.

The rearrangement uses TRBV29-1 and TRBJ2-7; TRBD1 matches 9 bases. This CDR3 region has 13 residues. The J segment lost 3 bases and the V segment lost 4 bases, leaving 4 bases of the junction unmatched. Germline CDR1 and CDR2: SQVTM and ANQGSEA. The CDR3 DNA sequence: TGCAGCGTTGTGGGACAGGGTGGCTACGAGCAGTACTTC. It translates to CSVVGQGGYEQYF.

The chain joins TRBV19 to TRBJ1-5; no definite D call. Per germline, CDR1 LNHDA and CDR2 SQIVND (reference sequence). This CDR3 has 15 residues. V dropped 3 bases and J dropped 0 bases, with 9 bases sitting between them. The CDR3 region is CASSIAVYSNQPQHF. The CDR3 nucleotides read TGTGCCAGTAGTATTGCGGTATATAGCAATCAGCCCCAGCATTTT.

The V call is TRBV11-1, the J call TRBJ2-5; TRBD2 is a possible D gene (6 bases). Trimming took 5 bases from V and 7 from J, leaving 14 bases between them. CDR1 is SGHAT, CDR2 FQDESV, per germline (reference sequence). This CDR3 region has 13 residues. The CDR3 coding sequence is TGTGCCAGCAGCCCCCAAACCGGGGGGACCCAGTACTTC. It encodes CASSPQTGGTQYF.

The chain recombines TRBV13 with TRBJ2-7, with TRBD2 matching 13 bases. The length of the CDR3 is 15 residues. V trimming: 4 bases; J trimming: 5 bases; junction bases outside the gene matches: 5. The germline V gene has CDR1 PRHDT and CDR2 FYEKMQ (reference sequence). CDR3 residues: CASSSGLAGAHEQYF. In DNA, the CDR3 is TGTGCCAGCAGCTCCGGACTAGCGGGGGCACACGAGCAGTACTTC.

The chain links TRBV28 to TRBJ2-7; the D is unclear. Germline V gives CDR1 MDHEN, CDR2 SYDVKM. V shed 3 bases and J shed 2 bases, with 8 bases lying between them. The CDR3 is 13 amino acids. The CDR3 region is CASSFVRAYEQYF. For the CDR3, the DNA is TGTGCCAGCAGTTTCGTCCGAGCCTACGAGCAGTACTTC.